Below are 15 T cell receptor beta chains sequenced from a single sample in a study of a mutant IDH1 vaccine in newly diagnosed glioma. The repertoire was sequenced with immunoSEQ multiplex PCR; TCRdb's copy has only in-frame clones and lacks some. Among about 65,000 clones listed, roughly 81% were seen once. Antigens for these TCRs are unknown. Time point specified: week 23, last vaccination. Every single dose of the vaccine, 300 ug of mutant IDH1 20-mer peptide, came with topical imiquimod. The sequenced sample was PBMCs, obtained from a glioma patient whose treatment included an IDH1 peptide vaccine. These receptor sequences come from a man aged 25 to 40 with glioma.

This sequence joins TRBV7-9 and TRBJ1-5, with TRBD1 identical over 12 bases. V lost 1 base to trimming and J lost 9 bases; unmatched junction nucleotides: 4. CDR1 is SEHNR, CDR2 FQNEAQ, per germline (reference sequence). CDR3 length: 15 amino acids. The DNA of the CDR3 is TGTGCCAGCAGCTTAGGGGGGACAGGGGGCTGGCCCCAGCATTTT. It yields the protein CASSLGGTGGWPQHF.

In this sample, this clone turned up a few times. The chain links TRBV19 to TRBJ1-2, with D maybe TRBD1 (5 bases). Germline V CDR1 and CDR2: LNHDA, SQIVND (reference sequence). V was cut by 9 bases and J by 1 base, with 15 bases left in between. The CDR3 is 14 amino acids. In DNA, the CDR3 is TGTGCCAGCAGGCGCCGACAGCTTAACTATGGCTACACCTTC. As protein: CASRRRQLNYGYTF.

This clone was detected only a few times. This CDR3 reads CASSAITGEKLFF. The CDR3 coding sequence is TGTGCCAGCAGTGCAATCACGGGTGAAAAACTGTTTTTT. The J gene is TRBJ1-4, the V gene TRBV2; no clear D gene. The V and J ends lost 4 bases and 7 bases respectively, with 10 bases between them. Germline V gene lookup returns CDR1 SNHLY and CDR2 FYNNEI. The CDR3 has 13 amino acids. The full variable domain, with the rest looked up from reference TRBV2 and TRBJ1-4, is EPEVTQTPSHQVTQMGQEVILRCVPISNHLYFYWYRQILGQKVEFLVSFYNNEISEKSEIFDDQFSVERPDGSNFTLKIRSTKLEDSAMYFCASSAITGEKLFFGSGTQLSVL.

This rearrangement joins TRBV6-5 to TRBJ1-5; D not resolved. The CDR3 runs 14 residues. Germline V lookup: CDR1 MNHEY, CDR2 SVGAGI. Trimming stripped 3 bases from V and 2 bases from J, with 8 bases between. The CDR3: CASSYGVGNQPQHF. The CDR3 DNA is TGTGCCAGCAGTTATGGGGTTGGCAATCAGCCCCAGCATTTT.

J is TRBJ1-2 and V is TRBV12-5; D call uncertain. Germline V gives CDR1 LGHNT, CDR2 FRNRAP. The CDR3 extends over 14 amino acids. Trimming took 3 bases from V and 1 from J, leaving 9 bases between them. Here the CDR3 DNA reads TGTGCTAGTGGTTTCGTCCCGGATAACTATGGCTACACCTTC. As protein: CASGFVPDNYGYTF. The whole variable domain, filled in from reference TRBV12-5 and TRBJ1-2, reads DARVTQTPRHKVTEMGQEVTMRCQPILGHNTVFWYRQTMMQGLELLAYFRNRAPLDDSGMPKDRFSAEMPDATLATLKIQPSEPRDSAVYFCASGFVPDNYGYTFGSGTRLTVV.

Remarks on this clone: This CDR3 is missing its conserved last phenylalanine or tryptophan, likely due to a read error. J is TRBJ1-1 and V is TRBV4-1; D is ambiguous. Trimming removed 0 bases from V and 0 bases from J, with 11 bases in between. Germline values: CDR1 MGHRA, CDR2 YSYEKL. The CDR3 is made up of 16 amino acids. Here the CDR3 reads CASSQDLGRLNTEAFS. The CDR3 nucleotides read TGCGCCAGCAGCCAAGATCTAGGCAGGCTGAACACTGAAGCTTTCTCT.

This clone was seen just once. V is TRBV11-2 and J is TRBJ1-6; no definite D call. This CDR3 is 16 amino acids long. The V end was cut by 0 bases, the J end by 4 bases, with 10 bases between. In germline, CDR1 is SGHAT, CDR2 FQNNGV. CDR3 loop: CASSLDVWQYNSPLHF. The CDR3 region has the DNA TGTGCCAGCAGCTTAGATGTGTGGCAGTATAATTCACCCCTCCACTTT. The whole variable domain, filled in from reference TRBV11-2 and TRBJ1-6, reads EAGVAQSPRYKIIEKRQSVAFWCNPISGHATLYWYQQILGQGPKLLIQFQNNGVVDDSQLPKDRFSAERLKGVDSTLKIQPAKLEDSAVYLCASSLDVWQYNSPLHFGNGTRLTVT.

V and J are TRBV7-9 and TRBJ2-1; D perhaps matches TRBD2 (5 bases). Germline loops: CDR1 SEHNR, CDR2 FQNEAQ (reference sequence). There are 15 residues in the CDR3. Trimming cost V 0 bases and J 0 bases, with 6 bases left between them. The CDR3 protein is CASSLAGSSYNEQFF. DNA of the CDR3: TGTGCCAGCAGCTTAGCGGGGAGCTCCTACAATGAGCAGTTCTTC.

The J gene is TRBJ2-2, the V gene TRBV19, with TRBD2 matching 10 bases. Germline CDR1 reads LNHDA; CDR2 reads SQIVND (reference sequence). The CDR3 spans 19 residues. The ends lost 5 bases at V and 4 bases at J; junction bases unmatched: 16. The DNA of the CDR3 is TGTGCCAGTAGTGCTCCCCTAGCGGGGGTAATTTATGGCACCGGGGAGCTGTTTTTT. It codes for CASSAPLAGVIYGTGELFF.

This sequence joins TRBV4-1 and TRBJ2-7; D is unclear. Looked up from germline, CDR1 is MGHRA and CDR2 is YSYEKL. The CDR3 runs 17 residues. The germline V and J ends were trimmed by 0 bases and 3 bases, with 18 bases remaining between them. The CDR3 coding sequence is TGCGCCAGCAGCCAAGATAGCATGGCAGCGCCTGTCTACGAGCAGTACTTC. This codes for CASSQDSMAAPVYEQYF.

The rearrangement links TRBV7-9 to TRBJ2-7; 7 positions agree with TRBD1. Germline V gene lookup returns CDR1 SEHNR and CDR2 FQNEAQ (reference sequence). The CDR3 contains 14 residues. The V segment lost 5 bases and the J segment 7 bases; nucleotides outside the gene matches: 11. The CDR3 nucleotides read TGTGCCAGCAGCCGTGGACAGGCTTCCTGGGAGCAGTACTTC. Encoded protein: CASSRGQASWEQYF. The full variable domain, its missing parts supplied by reference TRBV7-9 and TRBJ2-7, is DTGVSQNPRHKITKRGQNVTFRCDPISEHNRLYWYRQTLGQGPEFLTYFQNEAQLEKSRLLSDRFSAERPKGSFSTLEIQRTEQGDSAMYLCASSRGQASWEQYFGPGTRLTVT.

The chain is built from TRBV29-1 and TRBJ2-5, with D perhaps being TRBD1 or TRBD2 (5 bases each). The CDR3 consists of 16 residues. Germline assignment: CDR1 SQVTM and CDR2 ANQGSEA. V gave up 6 bases and J gave up 3 bases, with 23 bases separating them. Here the CDR3 DNA reads TGCAGCGTGAGGGGCACTCGGACCGCCGATGAAGAGACCCAGTACTTC. This gives the protein CSVRGTRTADEETQYF.

V and J are TRBV11-2 and TRBJ1-5, with 7 positions matching TRBD1. CDR3 length equals 15 residues. Per germline, CDR1 SGHAT and CDR2 FQNNGV. With V trimmed by 5 bases and J by 1 base, 5 bases remained unmatched. Written as DNA, the CDR3 is TGTGCCAGCAGCGTACAGGGGAACAGCAATCAGCCCCAGCATTTT. The encoded protein is CASSVQGNSNQPQHF.

The J gene is TRBJ2-3, the V gene TRBV28; a weak D match, TRBD2 (8 bases). The CDR3 loop spans 15 amino acids. The germline V gene encodes CDR1 MDHEN and CDR2 SYDVKM. V lost 6 bases, J lost 6 bases, and 19 bases lay in between. Here the CDR3 DNA reads TGTGCCAGCAGCGTAGCGGGGCAGGGGGGGGATACGCAGTATTTT. It specifies CASSVAGQGGDTQYF.

V is TRBV5-1 and J is TRBJ1-1, with 8 bases aligning to TRBD1. Germline CDR1 and CDR2: SGHRS and YFSETQ. The CDR3 runs 18 residues. After removal of 1 base from V and 1 base from J, the junction contained 12 bases not matched to a gene. The CDR3 region is CASSLNPFAGTGNTEAFF. The CDR3 DNA reads TGCGCCAGCAGCTTGAACCCTTTTGCCGGGACAGGGAACACTGAAGCTTTCTTT.